This TCR beta chain was identified during a study of Tregs in tolerant kidney transplant recipients (dated by TCRdb to about 2019). Some background on the complete study: Related donors were used in the transplants with nonmyeloablative bone marrow transplantation, and mixed chimerism was transient in the human trials. Before combined kidney and bone marrow transplantation, this study identified donor-specific regulatory T cells using TCRbeta sequencing and then followed those same cells after transplant.

Notes on this clone: Its antigen is not yet known.

In the paper's terms, the time point label means: blood sample drawn before combined kidney and bone marrow transplant. Thawed PBMCs were FACS-sorted into unstimulated Tregs (CD4+CD25+CD127-), CD4+ non-Tregs (CD4+CD25-), CD4 cells and CD8 cells. The patients were several recipients of combined kidney and bone marrow transplants from the ITN036ST trial, and samples were available only from these trial subjects. Healthy control blood was processed to PBMCs by Ficoll density gradient and cryopreserved, and patient PBMCs were collected before and after transplant. For TCRbeta CDR3 sequencing, genomic DNA from the sorted cells was extracted using the QIAGEN DNeasy Blood and Tissue Kit. High-throughput TCRbeta CDR3 sequencing, including PCR amplification with bias correction and internal controls, was performed commercially through immunoSEQ. The authors' pipeline ran thus. Unique productive TCRbeta sequences were defined by CDR3 nucleotide sequence when primers matched and otherwise by CDR3 amino acid sequence together with Vbeta and Jbeta genes. To correct sorting error, sequences shared between sorted populations at a frequency ratio of 2:1 or less were removed; the rest were assigned to the higher population. A sequence was defined as donor-reactive if the sequence was expanded at least 5-fold in CFSE-low cells compared with unstimulated cells and had a frequency of at least 0.01% in CFSE-low cells. Repertoire divergence was quantified by Jensen-Shannon divergence using the top 100 TCRbeta sequences ranked by frequency. For any sample with multiple sequencing runs, sorting error was corrected in each run separately before the runs were pooled. What TCRdb holds here is the immuneACCESS table cut down to in-frame rearrangements. Part of the clones is not present; checked against another copy, under half of the missing clones reflect an unresolved V gene, and the others are unexplained. The V and J calls and clone size come from that table; D and trimming were worked out from the DNA. The sample table records around 33,000 clones. The ten top clones hold approximately 15% of the sample.

Overall study outcomes, separate from this receptor: Because the PCR primers were changed over time for some patients, nucleotide-level comparison could not be performed across the samples from those patients. Expanding Tregs with activated donor B cells appeared to identify the most biologically relevant and donor-specific TCRbeta repertoire. In tolerant patients, donor-specific Tregs expanded more than Tregs overall, which suggests antigen-driven rather than nonspecific expansion. Because the study included only a small number of patients, the results must be confirmed in larger populations and under other immunosuppression protocols. Biological reproducibility was not directly addressed, though technical replication error appeared minimal.

The source material was CD8+ T cells from blood, sampled before the transplant. The origin of this receptor is a human donor who received a combined kidney and bone marrow transplant.

The part of the CDR3 DNA that was read is TGCAGTGCCCCGACAAACTATGGC. It codes for CSAPTNYG. The CDR3, in full, reads CSAPTNYGYTF. This sequence uses TRBV20-1 and TRBJ1-2, with the D gene call left open. Coverage ceases 3 residues before the CDR3 finishes, and the germline J gene fills in the end. From its cysteine to its phenylalanine, the CDR3 spans 11 amino acids. The CDR3 was read in part: 24 bases, with the frame set at base 1. V and J are truncated by 6 bases and 2 bases respectively, leaving an intervening sequence of 7 bases. CDR1 and CDR2 are read off the germline V gene (reference sequence) as DFQATT and SNEGSKA.